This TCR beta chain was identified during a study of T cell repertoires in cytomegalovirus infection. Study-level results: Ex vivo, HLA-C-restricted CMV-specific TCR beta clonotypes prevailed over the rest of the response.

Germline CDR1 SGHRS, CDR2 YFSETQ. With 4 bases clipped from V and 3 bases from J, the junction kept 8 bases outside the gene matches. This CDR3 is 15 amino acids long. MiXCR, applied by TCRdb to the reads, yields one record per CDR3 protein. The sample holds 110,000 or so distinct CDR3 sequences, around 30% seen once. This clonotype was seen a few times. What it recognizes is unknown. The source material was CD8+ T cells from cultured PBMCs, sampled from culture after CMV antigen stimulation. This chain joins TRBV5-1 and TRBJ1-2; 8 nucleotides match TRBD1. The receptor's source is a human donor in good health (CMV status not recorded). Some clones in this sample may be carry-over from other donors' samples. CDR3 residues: CASSPSTGEYYGYTF. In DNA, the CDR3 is TGCGCCAGCAGCCCCTCGACAGGGGAGTACTATGGCTACACCTTC.